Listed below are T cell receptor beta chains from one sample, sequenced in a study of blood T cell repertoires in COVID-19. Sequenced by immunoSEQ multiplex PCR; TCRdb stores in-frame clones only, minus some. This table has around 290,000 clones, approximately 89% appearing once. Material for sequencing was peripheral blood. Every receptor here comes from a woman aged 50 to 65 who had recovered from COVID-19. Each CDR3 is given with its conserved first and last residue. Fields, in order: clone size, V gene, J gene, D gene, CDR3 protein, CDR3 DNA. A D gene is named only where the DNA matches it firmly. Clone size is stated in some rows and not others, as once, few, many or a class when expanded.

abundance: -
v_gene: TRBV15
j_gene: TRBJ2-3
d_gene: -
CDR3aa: CATSRAGYTDTQYF
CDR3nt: TGTGCCACCAGCAGGGCAGGGTACACAGATACGCAGTATTTT

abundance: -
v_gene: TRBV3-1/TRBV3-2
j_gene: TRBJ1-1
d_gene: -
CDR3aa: CASSRADYAFF
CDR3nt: TGTGCCAGCAGCCGAGCCGACTACGCTTTCTTT

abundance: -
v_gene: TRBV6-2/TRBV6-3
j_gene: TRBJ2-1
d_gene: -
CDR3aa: CASSTGRFYNEQFF
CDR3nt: TGTGCCAGCAGTACGGGTAGGTTTTACAATGAGCAGTTCTTC

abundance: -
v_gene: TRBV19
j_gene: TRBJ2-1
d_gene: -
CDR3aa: CASSMNRDINEQFF
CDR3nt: TGTGCCAGTAGTATGAACCGGGACATAAATGAGCAGTTCTTC

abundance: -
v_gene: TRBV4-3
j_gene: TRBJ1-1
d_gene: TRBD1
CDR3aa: CASSQDGAGGQGWTEAFF
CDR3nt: TGCGCCAGCAGCCAAGATGGGGCAGGGGGACAGGGGTGGACTGAAGCTTTCTTT

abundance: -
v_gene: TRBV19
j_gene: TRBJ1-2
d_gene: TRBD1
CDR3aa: CASSIGQGALSGYTF
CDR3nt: TGTGCCAGTAGTATCGGTCAGGGGGCTTTAAGTGGCTACACCTTC

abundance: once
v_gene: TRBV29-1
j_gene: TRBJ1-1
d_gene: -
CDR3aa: CSVSPGQNTEAFF
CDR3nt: TGCAGCGTAAGTCCGGGACAGAACACTGAAGCTTTCTTT

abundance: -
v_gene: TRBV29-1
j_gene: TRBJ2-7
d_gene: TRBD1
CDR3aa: CSVLVRGPGGEQYF
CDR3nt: TGCAGCGTTCTCGTAAGGGGGCCCGGAGGAGAGCAGTACTTC

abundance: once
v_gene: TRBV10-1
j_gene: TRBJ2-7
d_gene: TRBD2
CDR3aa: CASSELRTSGSPSYEQYF
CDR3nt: TGCGCCAGCAGTGAGTTAAGGACTAGCGGGAGTCCTTCCTACGAGCAGTACTTC

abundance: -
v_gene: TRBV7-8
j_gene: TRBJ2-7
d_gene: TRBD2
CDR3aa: CASSLVGTRGEQYF
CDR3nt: TGTGCCAGCAGCTTAGTGGGGACTAGGGGCGAGCAGTACTTC

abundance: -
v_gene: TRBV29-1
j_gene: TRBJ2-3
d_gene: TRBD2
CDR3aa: CSVEVPPGLGSTDTQYF
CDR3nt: TGCAGCGTTGAAGTCCCCCCTGGACTAGGGAGCACAGATACGCAGTATTTT

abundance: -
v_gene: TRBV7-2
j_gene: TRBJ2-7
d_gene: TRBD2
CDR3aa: CASSLGLAGEGFEQYF
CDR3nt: TGTGCCAGCAGCTTAGGGCTAGCGGGGGAGGGGTTCGAGCAGTACTTC

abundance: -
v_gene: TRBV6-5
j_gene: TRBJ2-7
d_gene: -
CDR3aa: CASLRVPAYEQYF
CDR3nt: TGTGCCAGCCTCAGGGTTCCAGCCTACGAGCAGTACTTC

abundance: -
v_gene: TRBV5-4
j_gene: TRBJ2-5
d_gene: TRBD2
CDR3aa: CAFGPAGQGQETQYF
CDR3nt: TGTGCTTTTGGCCCAGCGGGGCAGGGCCAAGAGACCCAGTACTTC

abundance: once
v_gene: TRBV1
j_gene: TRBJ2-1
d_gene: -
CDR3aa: CTSSPNTGTRDYNEQFF
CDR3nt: TGCACCAGCAGCCCAAATACCGGGACTAGGGACTACAATGAGCAGTTCTTC

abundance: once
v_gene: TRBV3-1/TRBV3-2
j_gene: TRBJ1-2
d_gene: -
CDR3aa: CASSPSGAGGYTF
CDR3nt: TGTGCCAGCAGCCCCTCAGGTGCGGGGGGCTACACCTTC

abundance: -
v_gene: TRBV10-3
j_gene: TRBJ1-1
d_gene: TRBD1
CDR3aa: CAISDSDRDAEAFF
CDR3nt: TGTGCCATCAGTGATTCGGACAGGGACGCTGAAGCTTTCTTT

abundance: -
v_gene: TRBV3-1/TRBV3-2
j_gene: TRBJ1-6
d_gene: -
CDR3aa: CASSQVLVYNSPLHF
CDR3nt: TGTGCCAGCAGCCAAGTTCTCGTCTATAATTCACCCCTCCACTTT

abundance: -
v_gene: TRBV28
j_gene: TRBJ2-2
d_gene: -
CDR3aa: CASRRGGNTGELFF
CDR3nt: TGTGCCAGCAGAAGAGGGGGGAACACCGGGGAGCTGTTTTTT

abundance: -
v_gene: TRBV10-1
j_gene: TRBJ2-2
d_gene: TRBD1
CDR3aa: CANTGGSDGELFF
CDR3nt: TGCGCCAACACAGGGGGGAGCGACGGGGAGCTGTTTTTT

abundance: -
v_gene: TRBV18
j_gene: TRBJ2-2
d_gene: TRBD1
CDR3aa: CASSQATGIGELFF
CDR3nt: TGTGCCAGCTCGCAGGCGACAGGGATCGGGGAGCTGTTTTTT

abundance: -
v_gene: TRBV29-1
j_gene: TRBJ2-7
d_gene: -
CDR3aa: CSAWTGSGYEQYF
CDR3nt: TGCAGCGCCTGGACGGGGAGTGGGTACGAGCAGTACTTC

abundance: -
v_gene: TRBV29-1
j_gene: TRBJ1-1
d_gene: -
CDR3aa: CSAGVNTEAFF
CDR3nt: TGCAGCGCCGGGGTTAACACTGAAGCTTTCTTT

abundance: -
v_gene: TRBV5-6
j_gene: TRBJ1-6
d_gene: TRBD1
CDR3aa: CASSDAGTGASPLHF
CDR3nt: TGTGCCAGCAGCGACGCCGGGACAGGGGCTTCACCCCTCCACTTT

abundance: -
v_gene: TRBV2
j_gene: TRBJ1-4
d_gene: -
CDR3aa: CASTQGSWEKLFF
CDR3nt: TGTGCCAGCACCCAGGGTTCCTGGGAAAAACTGTTTTTT

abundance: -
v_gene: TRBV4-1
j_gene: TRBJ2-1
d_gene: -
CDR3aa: CASSQLPQGINEQFF
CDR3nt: TGCGCCAGCAGCCAACTACCCCAGGGGATCAATGAGCAGTTCTTC

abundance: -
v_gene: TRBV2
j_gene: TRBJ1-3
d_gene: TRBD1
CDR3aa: CASTQRGQYSGNTIYF
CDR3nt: TGTGCCAGCACCCAAAGGGGACAGTACTCTGGAAACACCATATATTTT

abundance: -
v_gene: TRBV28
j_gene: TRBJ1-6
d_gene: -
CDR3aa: CASSIPQGFGSYNSPLHF
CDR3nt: TGTGCCAGCAGTATACCTCAGGGCTTTGGCTCCTATAATTCACCCCTCCACTTT

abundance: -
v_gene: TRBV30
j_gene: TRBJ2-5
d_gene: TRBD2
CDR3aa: CAWSPRGVLQETQYF
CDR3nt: TGTGCCTGGAGTCCCCGGGGGGTTTTACAAGAGACCCAGTACTTC

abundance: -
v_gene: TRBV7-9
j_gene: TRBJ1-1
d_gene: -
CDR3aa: CASSHTNLREGDEAFF
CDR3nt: TGTGCCAGCAGCCACACGAATCTAAGGGAGGGCGATGAAGCTTTCTTT

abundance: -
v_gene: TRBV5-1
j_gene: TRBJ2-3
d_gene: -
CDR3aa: CASSLVGGATDTQYF
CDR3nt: TGCGCCAGCAGCTTGGTTGGGGGCGCAACAGATACGCAGTATTTT

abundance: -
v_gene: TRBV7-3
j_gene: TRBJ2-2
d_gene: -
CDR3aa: CASSLRHDGELFF
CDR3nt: TGTGCCAGCAGCTTAAGACACGACGGGGAGCTGTTTTTT

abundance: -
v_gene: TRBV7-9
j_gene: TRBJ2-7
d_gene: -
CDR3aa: CASSFPNGYEQYF
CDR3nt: TGTGCCAGCAGCTTCCCCAACGGCTACGAGCAGTACTTC

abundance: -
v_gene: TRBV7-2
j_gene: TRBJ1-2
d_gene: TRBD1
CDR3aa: CASSPRGGRYGYTF
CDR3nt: TGTGCCAGCAGCCCGCGAGGGGGCCGGTATGGCTACACCTTC

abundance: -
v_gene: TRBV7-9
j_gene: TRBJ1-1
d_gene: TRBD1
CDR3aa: CASSLTGGSEAFF
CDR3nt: TGTGCCAGCAGCTTGACAGGGGGATCTGAAGCTTTCTTT

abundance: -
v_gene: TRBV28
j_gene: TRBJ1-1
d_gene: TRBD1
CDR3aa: CASRSGTGGRNTEAFF
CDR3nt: TGTGCCAGCAGATCCGGGACAGGGGGCCGAAACACTGAAGCTTTCTTT

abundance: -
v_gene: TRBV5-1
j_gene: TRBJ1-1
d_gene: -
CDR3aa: CASSPWGQLTEAFF
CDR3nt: TGCGCCAGCAGCCCCTGGGGGCAGCTCACTGAAGCTTTCTTT

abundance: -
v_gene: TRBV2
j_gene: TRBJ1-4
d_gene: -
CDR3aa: CASSEGGGANEKLFF
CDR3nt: TGTGCCAGCAGTGAAGGCGGGGGAGCTAATGAAAAACTGTTTTTT

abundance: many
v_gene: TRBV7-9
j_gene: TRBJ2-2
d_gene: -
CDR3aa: CASSSTDRSGELFF
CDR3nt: TGTGCCAGCAGCTCCACCGACAGGTCCGGGGAGCTGTTTTTT

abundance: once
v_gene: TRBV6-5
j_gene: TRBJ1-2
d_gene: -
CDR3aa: CASRSQGSYGYTF
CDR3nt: TGTGCCAGCAGATCACAGGGTAGCTATGGCTACACCTTC

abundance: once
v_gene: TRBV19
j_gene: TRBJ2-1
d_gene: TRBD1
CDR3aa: CASRPDRGRNEQFF
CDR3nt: TGTGCCAGTAGACCCGACAGGGGGCGGAATGAGCAGTTCTTC

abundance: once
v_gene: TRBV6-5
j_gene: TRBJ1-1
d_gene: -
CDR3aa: CASRGRNTEAFF
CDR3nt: TGTGCCAGCAGGGGGAGGAACACTGAAGCTTTCTTT

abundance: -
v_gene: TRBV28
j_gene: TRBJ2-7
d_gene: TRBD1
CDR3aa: CASSTLTGGQDEQYF
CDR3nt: TGTGCCAGCAGTACCCTAACAGGGGGCCAAGATGAGCAGTACTTC

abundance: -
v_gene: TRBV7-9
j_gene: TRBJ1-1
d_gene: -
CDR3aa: CASILPSLGSKRNTEAFF
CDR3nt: TGTGCCAGCATCCTACCGAGCTTGGGTAGCAAGCGAAACACTGAAGCTTTCTTT

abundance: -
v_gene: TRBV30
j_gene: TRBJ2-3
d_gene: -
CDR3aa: CAWSVQGYTQYF
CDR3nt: TGTGCCTGGAGTGTACAGGGTTATACGCAGTATTTT

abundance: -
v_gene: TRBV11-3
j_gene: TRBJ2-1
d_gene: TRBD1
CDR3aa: CASSFRGLNNEQFF
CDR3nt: TGTGCCAGCAGCTTCAGGGGGTTAAACAATGAGCAGTTCTTC

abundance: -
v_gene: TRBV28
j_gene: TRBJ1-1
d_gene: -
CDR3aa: CASSPGGRRAFF
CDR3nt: TGTGCCAGCAGTCCTGGGGGGAGGAGGGCTTTCTTT

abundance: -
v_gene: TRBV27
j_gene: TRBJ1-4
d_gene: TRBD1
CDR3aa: CASSLSGTGPNEKLFF
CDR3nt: TGTGCCAGCAGTTTATCAGGGACAGGTCCGAATGAAAAACTGTTTTTT

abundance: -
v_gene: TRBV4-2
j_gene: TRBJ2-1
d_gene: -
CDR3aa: CASSPTNPSRASLDEQFF
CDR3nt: TGTGCCAGCAGCCCGACTAACCCTTCTCGGGCGAGTTTGGATGAGCAGTTCTTC